This TCR beta chain was obtained from a study of blood T cell repertoires in COVID-19. The overall study: COVID-19 samples collected from the United States, Italy and Spain covered acute and convalescent phases. PBMCs, B-cell-depleted T cells, or T cells were the source of the cDNA or gDNA that made up the material.

This CDR3 has 13 amino acids. V was trimmed by 11 bases and J by 5 bases, leaving 13 bases between them. In germline, CDR1 is SNHLY, CDR2 FYNNEI. As handled by the study authors: Scientists estimated how many nucleated cells there were by amplifying reference gene primers. The assay was immunoSEQ multiplex PCR, and TCRdb's table has in-frame clones only and misses some. D and trimming come from the DNA, and the V and J calls and clone size come from that table. The data show some 94,000 clones, approximately 87% seen once. The V gene is TRBV2, the J gene TRBJ1-6; weak D call: TRBD1 (5 bases). The clonotype was recovered from a human donor in a cohort sampled during active COVID-19. Sequencing was carried out using peripheral blood. CDR3 loop: CALTATDNSPLHF. The CDR3 nucleotides read TGTGCCCTGACAGCTACAGATAATTCACCCCTCCACTTT.